This T cell receptor (beta chain) comes out of a study of human T cells and chemical hapten exposure (dated by TCRdb to about 2021). Notes on the research overall: For sensitization, 2% DPC in acetone was applied to a roughly 2 cm by roughly 2 cm area of upper inner arm skin. Patients additionally received weekly therapeutic DPC doses to the scalp throughout the approximately 24-week study period. Patch testing on the upper back used Finn chambers containing 0.01% DPC, with scoring done after 6 days according to International Contact Dermatitis Research Group standards. The mostly female patient cohort included alopecia areata with under or over 50% scalp involvement, alopecia totalis and alopecia universalis. Libraries were combined into a pool for sequencing, and differences in TCR yield between samples came mainly from small differences in library volumes within the pool. This study followed changes in the peripheral blood TCR repertoire in vivo during primary and secondary sensitization of alopecia patients to the hapten diphenylcyclopropenone (DPC). Blood samples were taken from patients before sensitization (week 0) and then at 2, 6 and about 24 weeks after DPC sensitization. Blood for TCR sequencing was provided by twenty-nine alopecia patients at one to four time points (pre-sensitization, 2, 6 and 24 weeks).

Sample time point, as interpreted from the label and publication: patch test 1, 2 weeks after DPC sensitization. What the treatment or condition label conveys for this sample: therapeutic diphenylcyclopropenone sensitization with weekly scalp DPC. Blood at each patch-test visit was drawn before the patch test was applied. Eligible patients were aged 18 to 70, diagnosed with alopecia, deemed suitable for DPC therapy, and excluded if pregnant. Total RNA was extracted from unfractionated whole blood that had been collected in Tempus Blood RNA tubes. Library preparation used RACE. TCRdb names NextSeq 500 as the instrument used. During library preparation, unique molecular identifiers were attached to individual cDNA molecules so that TCRs could be counted quantitatively and reproducibly. Both TCR alpha and TCR beta chains were sequenced from each blood RNA sample. Processing in the source paper ran as follows. A median of about 89,000 TCRs per sample was observed, with a range of about 20,000 to 700,000. The Decombinator software suite was used to annotate V, J and CDR3 in the TCR reads. For the PS versus PT1 abundance plots, all samples were subsampled to the same number of TCRs (28,000). TCRs were defined as expanded if absent before sensitization and observed at least eight times at the 2-week time point. TCRdb reanalyzed the raw reads on its own, using fastp at Q25 for trimming and MiXCR for clone calling, and kept in-frame beta chains. Each CDR3 protein appears once, grouped with its most common genes and DNA. The authors' filters were not applied to this entry. The sample table holds more than 90,000 distinct CDR3 sequences, of which approximately 10% were seen once. Around 2.2% of the sample goes to the ten largest clones.

The CDR3 spans 13 residues, from the cysteine through the phenylalanine. The DNA shown is the 39-base CDR3, in frame from base 1. Cut back by 5 bases and 10 bases, the V and J ends lie 14 bases apart. Broader findings and caveats from the paper: Significantly more large CDR3 similarity clusters were formed by expanded TCRs than by pre-sensitization or healthy control sets, consistent with antigen-driven responses. DPC sensitization did not change the number of TCRs with a frequency above 1 in 1000, and there was no evidence of changes in global repertoire structure. Repeated subsampling changed both the strength of the expansion versus patch-test correlation and the threshold at which the correlation became significant. All patients had alopecia, a presumed autoimmune disease, so their immune response might differ from that of healthy individuals. The number of PT1 expanded TCRs positively correlated with patch test score, significant at thresholds 8, 16 and 32 but not 4.

This clonotype was counted a few times. The clone's antigen remains unknown. Base qualities are not recorded, but no much larger clone differs from it by a single base. This sequence was found in a man in his forties with alopecia areata. Some clones in this sample may be carry-over from other donors' samples. The input for sequencing was whole blood, taken in connection with sensitization to the hapten diphenylcyclopropenone (DPC). The sequence joins TRBV12-3 or TRBV12-4 to TRBJ1-4; TRBD1 might be the D gene, on 6 matching bases. The nucleotide sequence is TGTGCCAGCAGTCAGGGGCTATTTGGAAAACTGTTTTTT. Translated, it gives CASSQGLFGKLFF.